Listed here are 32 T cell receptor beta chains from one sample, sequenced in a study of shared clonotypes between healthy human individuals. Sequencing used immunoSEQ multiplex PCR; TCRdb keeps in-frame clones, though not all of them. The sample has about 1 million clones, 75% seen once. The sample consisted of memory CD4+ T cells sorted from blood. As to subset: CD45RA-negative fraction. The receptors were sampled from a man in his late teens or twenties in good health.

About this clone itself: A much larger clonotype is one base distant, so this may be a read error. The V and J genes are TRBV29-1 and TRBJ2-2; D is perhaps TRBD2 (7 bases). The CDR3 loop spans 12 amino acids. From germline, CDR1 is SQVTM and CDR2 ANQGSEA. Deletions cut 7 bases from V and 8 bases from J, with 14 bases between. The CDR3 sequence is CSARRGPGELFF. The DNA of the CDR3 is TGCAGCGCCCGGCGGGGGCCGGGGGAGCTGTTTTTT.

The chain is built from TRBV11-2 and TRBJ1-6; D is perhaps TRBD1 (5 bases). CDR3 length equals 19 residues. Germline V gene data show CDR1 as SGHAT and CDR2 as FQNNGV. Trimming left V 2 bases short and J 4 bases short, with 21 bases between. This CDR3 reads CASSLSPGRGRSYNSPLHF. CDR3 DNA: TGTGCCAGCAGCTTAAGCCCAGGGAGGGGTCGCAGTTATAATTCACCCCTCCACTTT.

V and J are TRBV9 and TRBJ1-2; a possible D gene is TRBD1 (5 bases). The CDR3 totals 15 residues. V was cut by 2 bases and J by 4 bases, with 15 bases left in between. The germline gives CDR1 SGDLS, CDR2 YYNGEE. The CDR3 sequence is CASSVGSTVAYGYTF. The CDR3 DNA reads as TGTGCCAGCAGCGTGGGGTCGACAGTGGCCTATGGCTACACCTTC.

The CDR3 sequence is CTSGGQGSAEAFF. Here the CDR3 DNA reads TGCACCAGCGGGGGACAGGGTTCAGCTGAAGCTTTCTTT. The J gene is TRBJ1-1, the V gene TRBV1; the table names TRBD1, a call not compared with the DNA. TRBV1 is a listed pseudogene. This CDR3 is built from 13 residues.

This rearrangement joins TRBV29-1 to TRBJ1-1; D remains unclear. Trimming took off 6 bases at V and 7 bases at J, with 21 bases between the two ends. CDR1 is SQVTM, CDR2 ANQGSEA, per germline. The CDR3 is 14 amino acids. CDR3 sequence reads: CSVVQRVGSDEAFF. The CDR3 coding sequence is TGCAGCGTGGTACAAAGGGTAGGTTCGGATGAAGCTTTCTTT.

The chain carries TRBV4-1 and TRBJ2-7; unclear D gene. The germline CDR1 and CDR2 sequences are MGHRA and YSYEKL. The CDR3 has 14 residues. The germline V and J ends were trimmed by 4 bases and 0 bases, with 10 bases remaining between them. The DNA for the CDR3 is TGCGCCAGCAGCCCCTCGGGCAACTCCTACGAGCAGTACTTC. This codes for CASSPSGNSYEQYF.

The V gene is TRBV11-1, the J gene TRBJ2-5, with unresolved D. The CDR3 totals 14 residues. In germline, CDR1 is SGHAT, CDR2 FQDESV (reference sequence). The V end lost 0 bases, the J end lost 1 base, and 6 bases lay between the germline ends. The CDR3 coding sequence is TGTGCCAGCAGCTTAGCGGCAGGCCAAGAGACCCAGTACTTC. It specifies CASSLAAGQETQYF.

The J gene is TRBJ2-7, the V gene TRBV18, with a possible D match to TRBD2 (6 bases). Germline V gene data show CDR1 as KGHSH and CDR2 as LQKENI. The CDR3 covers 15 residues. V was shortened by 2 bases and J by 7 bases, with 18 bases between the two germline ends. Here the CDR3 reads CASSPAAGLFGEQYF. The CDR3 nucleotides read TGTGCCAGCTCACCAGCGGCCGGACTATTCGGGGAGCAGTACTTC.

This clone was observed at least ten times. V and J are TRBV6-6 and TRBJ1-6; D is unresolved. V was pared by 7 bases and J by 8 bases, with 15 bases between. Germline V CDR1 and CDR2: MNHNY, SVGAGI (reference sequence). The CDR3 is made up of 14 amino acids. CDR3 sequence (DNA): TGTGCCAGCAATGTCGGTGGGGTAGATTCACCCCTCCACTTT. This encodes CASNVGGVDSPLHF.

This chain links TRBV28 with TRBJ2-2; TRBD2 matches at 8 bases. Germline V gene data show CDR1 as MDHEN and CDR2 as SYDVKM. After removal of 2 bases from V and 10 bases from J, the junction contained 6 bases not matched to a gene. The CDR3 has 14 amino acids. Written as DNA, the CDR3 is TGTGCCAGCAGTTTACGGTCGGGGGGGCTGGAGCTGTTTTTT. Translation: CASSLRSGGLELFF.

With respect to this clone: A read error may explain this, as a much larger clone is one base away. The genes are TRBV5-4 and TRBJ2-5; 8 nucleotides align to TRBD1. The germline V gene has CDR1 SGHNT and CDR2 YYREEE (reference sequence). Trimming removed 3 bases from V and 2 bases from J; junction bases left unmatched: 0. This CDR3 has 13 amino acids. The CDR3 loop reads CASSYRGQETQYF. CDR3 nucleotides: TGTGCCAGCAGCTACAGGGGGCAAGAGACCCAGTACTTC.

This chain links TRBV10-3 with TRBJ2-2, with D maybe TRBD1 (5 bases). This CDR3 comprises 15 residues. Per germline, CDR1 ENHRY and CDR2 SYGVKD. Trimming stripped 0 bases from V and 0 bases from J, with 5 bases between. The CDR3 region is CAISESGPNTGELFF. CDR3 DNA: TGTGCCATCAGTGAGTCGGGGCCGAACACCGGGGAGCTGTTTTTT.

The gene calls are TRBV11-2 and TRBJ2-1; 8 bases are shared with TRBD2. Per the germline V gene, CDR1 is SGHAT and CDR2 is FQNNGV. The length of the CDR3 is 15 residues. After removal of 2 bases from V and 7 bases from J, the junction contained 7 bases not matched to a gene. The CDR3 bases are TGTGCCAGCAGCTTAACCGGGACTAGGGCAAATGAGCAGTTCTTC. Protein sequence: CASSLTGTRANEQFF. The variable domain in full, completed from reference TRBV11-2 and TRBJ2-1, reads EAGVAQSPRYKIIEKRQSVAFWCNPISGHATLYWYQQILGQGPKLLIQFQNNGVVDDSQLPKDRFSAERLKGVDSTLKIQPAKLEDSAVYLCASSLTGTRANEQFFGPGTRLTVL.

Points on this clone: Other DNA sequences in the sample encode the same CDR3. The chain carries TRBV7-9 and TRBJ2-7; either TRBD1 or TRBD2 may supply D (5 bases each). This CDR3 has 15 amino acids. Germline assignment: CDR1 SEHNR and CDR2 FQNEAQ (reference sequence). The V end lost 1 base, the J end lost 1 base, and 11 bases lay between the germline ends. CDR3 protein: CASSLGGTVSYEQYF. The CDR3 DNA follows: TGTGCCAGCAGCTTAGGGGGGACGGTTTCCTACGAGCAGTACTTC.

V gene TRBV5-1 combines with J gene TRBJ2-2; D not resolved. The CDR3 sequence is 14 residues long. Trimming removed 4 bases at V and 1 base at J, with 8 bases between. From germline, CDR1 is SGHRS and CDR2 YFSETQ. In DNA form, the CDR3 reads TGCGCCAGCAGCCCTGTCGGGAACACCGGGGAGCTGTTTTTT. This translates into CASSPVGNTGELFF.

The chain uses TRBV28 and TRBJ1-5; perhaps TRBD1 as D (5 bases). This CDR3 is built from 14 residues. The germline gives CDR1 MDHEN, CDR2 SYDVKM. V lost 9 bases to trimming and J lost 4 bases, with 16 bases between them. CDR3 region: CASSKGLVNQPQHF. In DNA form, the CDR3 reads TGTGCCAGTAGTAAGGGGCTGGTGAATCAGCCCCAGCATTTT.

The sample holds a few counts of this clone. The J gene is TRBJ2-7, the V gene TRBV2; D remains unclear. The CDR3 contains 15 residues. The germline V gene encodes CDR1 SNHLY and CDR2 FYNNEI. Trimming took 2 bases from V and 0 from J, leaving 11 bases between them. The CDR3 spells CASSEFDVSSYEQYF. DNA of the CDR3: TGTGCCAGCAGTGAATTTGATGTGAGCTCCTACGAGCAGTACTTC.

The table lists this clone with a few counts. CDR3 protein: CASRSQDRVWHQPQHF. CDR3 coding DNA: TGTGCAAGTCGCTCTCAGGACAGGGTATGGCATCAGCCCCAGCATTTT. The chain uses TRBV12-2 and TRBJ1-5; no check of the table's D call, TRBD1, against the DNA was made. TRBV12-2 is an annotated pseudogene. The CDR3 length is 16 residues.

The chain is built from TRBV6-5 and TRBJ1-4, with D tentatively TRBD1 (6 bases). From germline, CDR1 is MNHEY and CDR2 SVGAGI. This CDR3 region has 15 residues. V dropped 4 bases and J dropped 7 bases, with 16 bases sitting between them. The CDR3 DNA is TGTGCCAGCAGTTGCGCCGACAGGTACCGTGAAAAACTGTTTTTT. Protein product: CASSCADRYREKLFF.

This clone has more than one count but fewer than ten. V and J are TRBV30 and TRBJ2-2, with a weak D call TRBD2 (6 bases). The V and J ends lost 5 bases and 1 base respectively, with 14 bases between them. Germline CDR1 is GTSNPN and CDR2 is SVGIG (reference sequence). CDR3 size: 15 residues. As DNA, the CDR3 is TGTGCCTGGCGCCGTGGAGGGTTGAACACCGGGGAGCTGTTTTTT. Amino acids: CAWRRGGLNTGELFF.

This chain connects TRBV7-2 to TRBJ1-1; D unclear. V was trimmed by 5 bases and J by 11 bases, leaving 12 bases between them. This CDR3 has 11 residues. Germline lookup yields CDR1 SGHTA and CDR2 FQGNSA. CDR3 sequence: CASSRAQWAFF. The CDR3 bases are TGTGCCAGCAGCCGGGCGCAATGGGCTTTCTTT.

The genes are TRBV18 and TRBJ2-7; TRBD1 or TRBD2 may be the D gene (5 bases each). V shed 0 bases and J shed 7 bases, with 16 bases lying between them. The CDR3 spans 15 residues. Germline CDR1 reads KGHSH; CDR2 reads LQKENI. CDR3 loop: CASSPPSGAPREQYF. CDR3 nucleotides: TGTGCCAGCTCACCACCCTCCGGGGCCCCGAGGGAGCAGTACTTC.

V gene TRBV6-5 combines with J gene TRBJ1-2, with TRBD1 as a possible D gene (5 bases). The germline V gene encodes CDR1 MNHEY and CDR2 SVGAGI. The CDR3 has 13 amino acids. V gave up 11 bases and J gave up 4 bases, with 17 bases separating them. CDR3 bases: TGTGCCTCTCAACCCCATACAGGCTATGGCTACACCTTC. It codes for CASQPHTGYGYTF.

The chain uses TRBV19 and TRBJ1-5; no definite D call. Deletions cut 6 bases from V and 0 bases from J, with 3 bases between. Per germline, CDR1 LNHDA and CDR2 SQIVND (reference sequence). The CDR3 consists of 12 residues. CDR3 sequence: CASRLSNQPQHF. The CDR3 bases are TGTGCCAGTAGACTTAGCAATCAGCCCCAGCATTTT. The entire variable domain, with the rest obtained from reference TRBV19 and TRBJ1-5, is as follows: DGGITQSPKYLFRKEGQNVTLSCEQNLNHDAMYWYRQDPGQGLRLIYYSQIVNDFQKGDIAEGYSVSREKKESFPLTVTSAQKNPTAFYLCASRLSNQPQHFGDGTRLSIL.

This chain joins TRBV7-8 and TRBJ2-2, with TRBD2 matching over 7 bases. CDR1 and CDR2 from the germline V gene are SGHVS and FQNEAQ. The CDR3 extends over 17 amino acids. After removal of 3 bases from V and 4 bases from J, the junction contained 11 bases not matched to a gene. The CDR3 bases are TGTGCCAGCAGCTTTACCGGGACTACGAAGGGCACCGGGGAGCTGTTTTTT. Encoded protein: CASSFTGTTKGTGELFF.

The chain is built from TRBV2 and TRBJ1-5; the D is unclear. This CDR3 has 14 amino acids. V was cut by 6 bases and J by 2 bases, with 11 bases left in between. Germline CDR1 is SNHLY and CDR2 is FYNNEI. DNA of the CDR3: TGTGCCAGCAGAGATGGGTATGGCAATCAGCCCCAGCATTTT. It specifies CASRDGYGNQPQHF.

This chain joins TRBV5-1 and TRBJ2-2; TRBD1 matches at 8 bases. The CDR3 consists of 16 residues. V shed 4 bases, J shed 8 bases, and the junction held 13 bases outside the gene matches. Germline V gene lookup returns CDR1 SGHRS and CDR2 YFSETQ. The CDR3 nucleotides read TGCGCCAGCAGCCCGAGGGCAGGGGGCGAAAGGGGGGAGCTGTTTTTT. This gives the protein CASSPRAGGERGELFF.

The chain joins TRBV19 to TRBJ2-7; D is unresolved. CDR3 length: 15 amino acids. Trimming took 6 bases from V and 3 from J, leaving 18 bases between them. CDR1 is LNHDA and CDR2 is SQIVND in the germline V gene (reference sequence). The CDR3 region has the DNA TGTGCCAGTAGCACCTCCCTGGCTGCGGACTACGAGCAGTACTTC. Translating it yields CASSTSLAADYEQYF.

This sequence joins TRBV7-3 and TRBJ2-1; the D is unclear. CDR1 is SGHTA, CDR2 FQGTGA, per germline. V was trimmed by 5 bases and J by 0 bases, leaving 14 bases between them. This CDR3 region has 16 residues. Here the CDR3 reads CASSHMDVGSYNEQFF. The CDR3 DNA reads TGTGCCAGCAGCCATATGGACGTGGGCTCCTACAATGAGCAGTTCTTC.

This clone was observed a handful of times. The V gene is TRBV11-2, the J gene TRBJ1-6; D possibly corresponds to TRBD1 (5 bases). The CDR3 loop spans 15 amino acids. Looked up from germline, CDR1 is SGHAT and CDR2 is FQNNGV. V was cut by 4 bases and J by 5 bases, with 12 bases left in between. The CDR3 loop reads CASSSGTGNNSPLHF. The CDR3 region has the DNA TGTGCCAGCAGCTCGGGGACGGGAAATAATTCACCCCTCCACTTT.

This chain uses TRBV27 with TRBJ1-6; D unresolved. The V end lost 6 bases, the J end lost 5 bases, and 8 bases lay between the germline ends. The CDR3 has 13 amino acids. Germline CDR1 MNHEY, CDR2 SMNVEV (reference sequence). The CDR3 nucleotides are TGTGCCAGCAGACTAATCGATAATTCACCCCTCCACTTT. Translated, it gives CASRLIDNSPLHF.

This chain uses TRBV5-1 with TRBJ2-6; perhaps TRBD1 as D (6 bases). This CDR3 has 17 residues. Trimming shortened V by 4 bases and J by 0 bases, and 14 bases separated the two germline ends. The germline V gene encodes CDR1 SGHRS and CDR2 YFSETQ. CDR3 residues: CASSQTGKSSGANVLTF. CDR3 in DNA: TGCGCCAGCAGCCAAACAGGGAAGAGCTCTGGGGCCAACGTCCTGACTTTC.